These 15 T cell receptor beta chains share one sample of origin, sequenced in a study of technical replicates of blood from several donors. The table came from immunoSEQ multiplex PCR; TCRdb's copy has only in-frame clones and leaves some out. The sample consists of 79,000 or so clones, more than 85% of them appearing once. The sample comprised T cells isolated from PBMCs. Every receptor here comes from a human donor in good health.

As concerns this clone: Sequence at one end of the junction differs from germline and may be a read error. J is TRBJ2-7 and V is TRBV6-1; 14 bases match TRBD2. The CDR3 has 15 residues. CDR1 and CDR2 (germline): MNHNS, SASEGT. CDR3 in amino acids: CASRAGLAGVYGQYF. CDR3 DNA sequence: TGTGCCAGCAGGGCGGGACTAGCGGGAGTTTACGGGCAGTACTTC.

J is TRBJ2-1 and V is TRBV28; 7 bases agree with TRBD1. The CDR3 has 14 amino acids. Losses at the gene ends were 10 bases for V and 2 bases for J; bases not matched to a gene: 8. CDR1 is MDHEN and CDR2 is SYDVKM in the germline V gene. CDR3 loop: CATLTGTAYNEQFF. CDR3 nucleotide sequence: TGTGCCACCCTAACCGGGACAGCCTACAATGAGCAGTTCTTC.

V gene TRBV27 combines with J gene TRBJ2-5, with D perhaps matching TRBD1 (5 bases). Trimming removed 5 bases at V and 7 bases at J, with 8 bases between. The CDR3 covers 11 residues. Per the germline V gene, CDR1 is MNHEY and CDR2 is SMNVEV (reference sequence). CDR3 sequence: CASSLRGTQYF. The CDR3 DNA sequence: TGTGCCAGCAGTCTAAGGGGGACCCAGTACTTC.

This sequence joins TRBV10-2 and TRBJ1-1, with a weak D call TRBD1 (5 bases). This CDR3 spans 12 amino acids. Germline V lookup: CDR1 WSHSY, CDR2 SAAADI. Trimming pared 2 bases from V and 5 bases from J, leaving 6 bases between. In DNA, the CDR3 is TGCGCCAGCAGTGAGCAGGGAACTGAAGCTTTCTTT. Translation gives CASSEQGTEAFF.

V and J are TRBV9 and TRBJ2-2; TRBD1 might be the D (6 bases). This CDR3 has 15 amino acids. The germline V gene encodes CDR1 SGDLS and CDR2 YYNGEE. V lost 4 bases, J lost 4 bases, and 14 bases lay in between. The CDR3 spells CASSPYRTATGELFF. The DNA of the CDR3 is TGTGCCAGCAGCCCCTACCGGACAGCCACCGGGGAGCTGTTTTTT.

J is TRBJ2-4 and V is TRBV4-2, with 9 bases aligning to TRBD2. The CDR3 is 16 amino acids. Germline CDR1 and CDR2: LGHNA and YNFKEQ. The V gene end was trimmed by 0 bases and the J gene end by 6 bases; junction bases not matched to a gene: 6. DNA of the CDR3: TGTGCCAGCAGCCAAGATGTTGCGGGGGGGCGAAACATTCAGTACTTC. Protein sequence: CASSQDVAGGRNIQYF.

V gene TRBV25-1 combines with J gene TRBJ1-4, with 8 bases fitting TRBD1. The CDR3 has 16 amino acids. In germline, CDR1 is MGHDK, CDR2 SYGVNS. J lost 4 bases, V lost 4 bases, and 8 bases had no gene match. The CDR3 DNA follows: TGTGCCAGCAGTGCCGACACAGGGGGGCATAATGAAAAACTGTTTTTT. This encodes CASSADTGGHNEKLFF.

CDR3 in amino acids: CASSPRQGNQPQHF. In nucleotides, the CDR3 is TGTGCCAGCAGTCCCCGACAGGGAAATCAGCCCCAGCATTTT. The chain couples TRBV6-5 to TRBJ1-5; TRBD1 matches at 7 bases. This CDR3 region has 14 residues. V lost 5 bases and J lost 4; bases outside the gene matches: 5. Germline lookup yields CDR1 MNHEY and CDR2 SVGAGI.

This sequence joins TRBV11-2 and TRBJ1-1; D remains unclear. Trimming shortened V by 5 bases and J by 7 bases, and 8 bases separated the two germline ends. The germline CDR1 and CDR2 sequences are SGHAT and FQNNGV. The CDR3 spans 11 residues. The CDR3 DNA sequence: TGTGCCAGCAGCGGCAACGTTGAAGCTTTCTTT. This translates into CASSGNVEAFF.

The chain couples TRBV7-6 to TRBJ2-7; D is ambiguous. Germline lookup yields CDR1 SGHVS and CDR2 FNYEAQ. Between the trimmed V and J ends, which lost 5 bases and 0 bases, there was a span of 14 bases. This CDR3 is built from 15 residues. This CDR3 reads CASSPMPESSYEQYF. DNA of the CDR3: TGTGCCAGCAGCCCGATGCCGGAGAGCTCCTACGAGCAGTACTTC.

The chain recombines TRBV23-1 with TRBJ2-2; tentative D call: TRBD1 (6 bases). TRBV23-1 is marked as an open reading frame, function uncertain. Trimming removed 3 bases at V and 4 bases at J, with 12 bases between. There are 15 residues in the CDR3. In DNA, the CDR3 is TGCGCCAGCAGTCACCCAGGGGCGGCCACCGGGGAGCTGTTTTTT. It specifies CASSHPGAATGELFF.

This chain joins TRBV5-6 and TRBJ1-1, with 7 bases that match TRBD1. Germline CDR1 SGHDT, CDR2 YYEEEE. This CDR3 comprises 12 residues. The trim removed 2 bases at V and 9 bases at J, leaving 4 bases unmatched. Here the CDR3 DNA reads TGTGCCAGCAGCTTTGGGACAGCCAAAGCTTTCTTT. Residues: CASSFGTAKAFF.

In its sample, this clone was seen a few times. V and J are TRBV2 and TRBJ2-7, with TRBD2 matching over 7 bases. CDR3 length: 13 residues. J lost 6 bases, V lost 11 bases, and 13 bases had no gene match. Germline CDR1 is SNHLY and CDR2 is FYNNEI. CDR3 loop: CASRAGTYPEQYF. The CDR3 nucleotides are TGTGCCTCGAGAGCGGGAACCTACCCCGAGCAGTACTTC.

This chain links TRBV5-1 with TRBJ2-7, with 7 positions matching TRBD1. CDR3 length: 12 residues. Germline V lookup: CDR1 SGHRS, CDR2 YFSETQ. Trimming removed 5 bases from V and 6 bases from J; junction bases left unmatched: 5. The CDR3 here is CASRSTGPEQYF. In DNA, the CDR3 is TGCGCCAGCAGGTCGACAGGGCCCGAGCAGTACTTC.

The V and J genes are TRBV5-5 and TRBJ1-1; 7 bases agree with TRBD1. Germline V CDR1 and CDR2: SGHKS, YYEKEE (reference sequence). With 7 bases clipped from V and 2 bases from J, the junction kept 5 bases outside the gene matches. The CDR3 sequence is 13 residues long. The CDR3 bases are TGTGCCAGCGAAGGGACAGCTAACACTGAAGCTTTCTTT. Its protein is CASEGTANTEAFF. The complete variable domain, with remaining parts taken from reference TRBV5-5 and TRBJ1-1, reads DAGVTQSPTHLIKTRGQQVTLRCSPISGHKSVSWYQQVLGQGPQFIFQYYEKEERGRGNFPDRFSARQFPNYSSELNVNALLLGDSALYLCASEGTANTEAFFGQGTRLTVV.